This T cell receptor (beta chain) was sequenced for a study of radiotherapy plus CTLA-4 blockade in lung cancer. Remarks on this clone: Its target is unknown.

TCRdb keeps only in-frame clones here, not all; method: immunoSEQ multiplex PCR. The table lists tens of thousands of clones, around 90% of them singletons. Findings and limits, study-wide: According to reports, early shifts in blood T cell clones, alongside interferon-beta, forecast response most accurately.

CTLA-4 blockade using ipilimumab, together with focal radiation, was received by patients with chemo-refractory metastatic non-small-cell lung cancer. This CDR3 region has 19 residues. Germline-derived CDR1 and CDR2 are LGHNA and YSLEER. The V and J ends lost 4 bases and 2 bases respectively, with 24 bases between them. This chain links TRBV4-3 with TRBJ1-5; a weak D match, TRBD1 (6 bases). This clonotype was obtained from a human donor with non-small cell lung cancer that progressed on radiotherapy plus ipilimumab. Sequenced material: peripheral blood, taken from a patient treated with radiotherapy plus ipilimumab. The CDR3: CASSPDRDGGLKGNQPQHF. CDR3 DNA: TGCGCCAGCAGCCCGGACCGGGACGGGGGGCTGAAGGGCAATCAGCCCCAGCATTTT.